The present entry profiles one TCR beta chain with its context. The data derive from a study of blood T cell repertoires in COVID-19. On the study more broadly: The United States, Italy and Spain were the sources of the acute and convalescent COVID-19 samples. The analysed material was cDNA or gDNA that came from T cells, B-cell-depleted T cells, or PBMCs.

CDR1 is MNHEY, CDR2 SMNVEV, per germline (reference sequence). This CDR3 spans 14 amino acids. Trimming took off 4 bases at V and 10 bases at J, with 16 bases between the two ends. As originally analysed: Amplification of reference gene primers provided the estimated nucleated cell counts. The protocol was immunoSEQ multiplex PCR, while the TCRdb copy is restricted to in-frame clones and leaves out a portion. That table furnishes V, J and clone size, whereas the DNA furnished D and trimming. The table has about 250,000 clones, about 86% seen once. The chain carries TRBV27 and TRBJ1-4; perhaps TRBD1 as D (6 bases). The TCR originated in a man older than 75 with acute or convalescent COVID-19. Sequencing was done on a sample of peripheral blood. CDR3 sequence (DNA): TGTGCCAGCAGTTCTACAGGGTCTCCCATAAAACTGTTTTTT. This codes for CASSSTGSPIKLFF.